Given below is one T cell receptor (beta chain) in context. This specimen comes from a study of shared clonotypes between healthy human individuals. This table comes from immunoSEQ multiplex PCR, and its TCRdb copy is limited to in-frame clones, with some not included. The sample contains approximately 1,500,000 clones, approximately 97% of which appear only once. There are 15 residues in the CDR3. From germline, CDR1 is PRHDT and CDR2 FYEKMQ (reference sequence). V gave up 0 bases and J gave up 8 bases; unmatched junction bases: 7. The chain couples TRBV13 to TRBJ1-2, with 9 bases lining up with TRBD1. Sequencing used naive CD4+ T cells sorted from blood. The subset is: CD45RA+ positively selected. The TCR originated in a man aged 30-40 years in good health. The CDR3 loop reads CASSLGSQGAKGYTF. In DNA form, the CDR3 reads TGTGCCAGCAGCTTAGGCTCACAGGGGGCGAAGGGCTACACCTTC.